This paragraph covers one T cell receptor (beta chain) sequence. Its antigen is unknown. The germline gene is not matched at one end of the junction; a read error may be the cause. This specimen comes from a study of OX40 agonist ivuxolimab in advanced cancers. For the study at large: Each patient was given ivuxolimab into a vein every 2 weeks, at 0.01 to 10 mg/kg.

Germline CDR1 and CDR2: SGHNT and YYREEE (reference sequence). The CDR3 runs 14 residues. Whole-study results and caveats: There were, on average, more expanded clones in CD8+ T cells than in CD4+.

Produced via immunoSEQ multiplex PCR; TCRdb's table is partial and in-frame only. The sample records 26,000 or so clones, about 74% being singletons. The chain couples TRBV5-4 to TRBJ2-4; D perhaps matches TRBD2 (5 bases). This clonotype originated in an adult with an advanced solid tumor such as melanoma, head and neck, liver or kidney cancer. The source material was CD4+ or CD8+ T cells sorted from blood, sampled in a trial of the OX40 agonist ivuxolimab. CDR3 region: CASRLGPREDIQYF. For the CDR3, the DNA is TGTGCCAGCAGGTTGGGCCCGAGGGAAGACATTCAGTACTTC.